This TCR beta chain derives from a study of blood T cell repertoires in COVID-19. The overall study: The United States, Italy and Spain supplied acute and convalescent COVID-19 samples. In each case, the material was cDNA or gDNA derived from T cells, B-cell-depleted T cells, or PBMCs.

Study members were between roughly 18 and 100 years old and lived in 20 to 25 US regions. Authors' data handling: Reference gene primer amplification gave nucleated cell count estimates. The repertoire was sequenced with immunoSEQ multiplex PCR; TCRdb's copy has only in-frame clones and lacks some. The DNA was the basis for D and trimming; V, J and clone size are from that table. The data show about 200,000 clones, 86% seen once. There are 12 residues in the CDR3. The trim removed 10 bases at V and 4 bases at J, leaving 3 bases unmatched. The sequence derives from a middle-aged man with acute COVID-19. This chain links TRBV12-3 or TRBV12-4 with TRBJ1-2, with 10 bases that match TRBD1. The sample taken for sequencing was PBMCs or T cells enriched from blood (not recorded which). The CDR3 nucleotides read TGTGCCACCCGGGACAGGGGCTATGGCTACACCTTC. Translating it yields CATRDRGYGYTF.